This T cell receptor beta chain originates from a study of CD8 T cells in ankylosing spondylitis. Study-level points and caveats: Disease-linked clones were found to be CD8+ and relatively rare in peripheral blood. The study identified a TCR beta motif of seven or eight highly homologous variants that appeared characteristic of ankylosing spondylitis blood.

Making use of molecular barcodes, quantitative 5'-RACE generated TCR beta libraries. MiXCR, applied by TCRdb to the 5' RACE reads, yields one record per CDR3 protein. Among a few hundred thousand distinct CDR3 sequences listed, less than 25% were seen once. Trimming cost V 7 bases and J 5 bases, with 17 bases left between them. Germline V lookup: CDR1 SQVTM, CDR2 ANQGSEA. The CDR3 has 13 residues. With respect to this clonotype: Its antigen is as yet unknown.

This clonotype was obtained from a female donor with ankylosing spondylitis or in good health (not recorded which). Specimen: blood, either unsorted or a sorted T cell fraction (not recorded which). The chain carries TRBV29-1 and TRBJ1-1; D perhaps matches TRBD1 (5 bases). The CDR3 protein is CSARQFTGTEAFF. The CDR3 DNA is TGCAGCGCTCGACAGTTTACGGGGACTGAAGCTTTCTTT. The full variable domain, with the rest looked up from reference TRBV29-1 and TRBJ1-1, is SAVISQKPSRDICQRGTSLTIQCQVDSQVTMMFWYRQQPGQSLTLIATANQGSEATYESGFVIDKFPISRPNLTFSTLTVSNMSPEDSSIYLCSARQFTGTEAFFGQGTRLTVV.